This T cell receptor beta chain was sequenced for a study of post-analysis software for immune sequencing data. The study, taken as a whole, reports: Normalized Chao1 diversity was significantly lower in multiple sclerosis patients than in controls. Among roughly five TRBV segments more frequent in patients than controls were TRBV5-6, TRBV5-1 and TRBV20-1.

Included in the TCR beta cDNA libraries were unique molecular identifiers. Some 500,000 cDNA molecules were obtained from roughly 1 to 10 million T cells. MiXCR, run by TCRdb on the PCR reads, gives a single entry per CDR3 protein. Counted here are about 770,000 distinct CDR3 sequences, roughly 46% occurring once; the ten biggest clones make up roughly 4.4%. To note about this clonotype: Its antigen remains unidentified.

In germline, CDR1 is MNHEY, CDR2 SMNVEV (reference sequence). The J segment lost 6 bases and the V segment lost 5 bases, leaving 7 bases of the junction unmatched. The CDR3 totals 15 residues. Sequenced: blood. The TCR originated in a girl between 10 and 17 years old with multiple sclerosis. V and J are TRBV27 and TRBJ2-1, with 10 bases lining up with TRBD2. The CDR3 DNA follows: TGTGCCAGCAGTACCCGGACTAGCGGTCGCAATGAGCAGTTCTTC. It is translated as CASSTRTSGRNEQFF.